This T cell receptor (beta chain) was obtained from a study of cytomegalovirus exposure and HLA in healthy donors. About the research overall: According to later analysis, the same platform produced the 120 validation and under 750 first-cohort repertoires.

The data were produced by immunoSEQ multiplex PCR, yet TCRdb's version contains in-frame clones alone and is incomplete. The table has 150,000 to 160,000 clones, just over 85% seen once. This clone was counted between two and nine times. What it binds is unknown. The CDR3 loop spans 14 amino acids. V shed 7 bases, J shed 9 bases, and the junction held 12 bases outside the gene matches. Germline loops: CDR1 MNHNY, CDR2 SVGAGI (reference sequence). Study-wide findings and caveats: According to a subsequent analysis, TCR clusters identified in the first cohort showed a tendency to co-occur across the 110 or so validation repertoires. Some 150 TCR beta chains were listed as cytomegalovirus-associated. Most TCR sequences showed up rarely, but some public TCRs showed up in many donors.

This chain joins TRBV6-6 and TRBJ1-5, with 7 positions matching TRBD1. The TCR comes from a human donor in good health. Sequencing input: PBMCs. The CDR3 DNA sequence: TGTGCCAGCAACCTCCTGGGACAGCTATCGCCCCAGCATTTT. Amino acids: CASNLLGQLSPQHF.